Listed here are 10 T cell receptor beta chains from one sample, sequenced in a study of T cell responses to AZD1222 COVID-19 vaccine. This table comes from immunoSEQ multiplex PCR, and its TCRdb copy is limited to in-frame clones, with some not included. The sample has approximately 150,000 clones, under 95% seen once. Sequenced here: peripheral blood, sampled on day 0 of MenACWY control vaccination. These receptors were collected from an adult in good health.

J is TRBJ2-3 and V is TRBV10-3; D gene uncertain. V was clipped by 0 bases and J by 6 bases, with 4 bases between them. There are 12 residues in the CDR3. Germline loops: CDR1 ENHRY, CDR2 SYGVKD. CDR3 protein: CAISESQDTQYF. CDR3 in DNA: TGTGCCATCAGTGAGTCCCAGGATACGCAGTATTTT.

The chain has TRBV7-3 and TRBJ2-2, with 10 bases lining up with TRBD2. V dropped 1 base and J dropped 1; count of bases not matched to a gene: 3. CDR1 and CDR2 from the germline V gene are SGHTA and FQGTGA. CDR3 length: 17 amino acids. CDR3 nucleotide sequence: TGTGCCAGCAGCTTAATGGAGCGGGAGGGGAACACCGGGGAGCTGTTTTTT. It is translated as CASSLMEREGNTGELFF.

The V call is TRBV7-9, the J call TRBJ2-2; 9 bases match TRBD2. Germline loops: CDR1 SEHNR, CDR2 FQNEAQ (reference sequence). Trimming cost V 7 bases and J 7 bases; bases outside gene matches: 13. This CDR3 has 16 amino acids. This chain's CDR3 is CASTDSGSGKDGELFF. The CDR3 DNA sequence: TGTGCCAGCACCGATAGCGGGAGTGGGAAAGACGGGGAGCTGTTTTTT.

V gene TRBV5-4 combines with J gene TRBJ2-5; D may correspond to TRBD1 or TRBD2 (5 bases each). Looked up from germline, CDR1 is SGHNT and CDR2 is YYREEE (reference sequence). This CDR3 comprises 12 residues. Trimming removed 4 bases from V and 5 bases from J, with 9 bases in between. The CDR3 reads CASSRDGETQYF. The CDR3 coding sequence is TGTGCCAGCAGCCGGGACGGGGAGACCCAGTACTTC.

The chain has TRBV30 and TRBJ2-1; possibly TRBD1 for D (6 bases). Between the trimmed V and J ends, which lost 5 bases and 8 bases, there was a span of 7 bases. The germline CDR1 and CDR2 sequences are GTSNPN and SVGIG (reference sequence). This CDR3 spans 10 amino acids. The CDR3 here is CAWGGDEQFF. The DNA of the CDR3 is TGTGCCTGGGGGGGCGATGAGCAGTTCTTC.

This rearrangement joins TRBV19 to TRBJ2-1; 7 nucleotides align to TRBD2. The germline V gene encodes CDR1 LNHDA and CDR2 SQIVND (reference sequence). Germline trimming cut 4 bases from V and 2 bases from J; bases unmatched to any gene: 8. CDR3 length: 16 amino acids. The chain's CDR3 is CASSTEAGDTYNEQFF. CDR3 DNA sequence: TGTGCCAGTAGTACCGAGGCGGGAGACACCTACAATGAGCAGTTCTTC.

The chain carries TRBV6-5 and TRBJ2-1; D is unresolved. Germline V gene sequence: CDR1 MNHEY, CDR2 SVGAGI. CDR3 length: 12 amino acids. Trimming stripped 6 bases from V and 6 bases from J, with 9 bases between. CDR3 sequence reads: CASRDLGNEQFF. Written as DNA, the CDR3 is TGTGCCAGCAGGGACCTAGGCAATGAGCAGTTCTTC.

This chain joins TRBV5-6 and TRBJ2-5; D gene uncertain. The CDR3 is made up of 14 amino acids. Looked up from germline, CDR1 is SGHDT and CDR2 is YYEEEE. With 2 bases removed from V and 0 bases from J, the gap between germline ends came to 8 bases. Here the CDR3 reads CASSFRAYQETQYF. The DNA for the CDR3 is TGTGCCAGCAGCTTTAGGGCTTACCAAGAGACCCAGTACTTC.

The V call is TRBV19, the J call TRBJ2-3; D remains unclear. Germline values: CDR1 LNHDA, CDR2 SQIVND (reference sequence). The V end lost 4 bases, the J end lost 5 bases, and 13 bases lay between the germline ends. The CDR3 is 14 amino acids. As DNA, the CDR3 is TGTGCCAGTAGTACCCCCCCTCCGGGAGATACGCAGTATTTT. This translates into CASSTPPPGDTQYF.

The CDR3 loop is CARSLFHGSPDTQYF. CDR3 bases: TGTGCCAGAAGCTTGTTCCACGGGAGCCCAGATACGCAGTATTTT. V is TRBV5-3 and J is TRBJ2-3; maybe TRBD2 (6 bases). TRBV5-3 is marked as an open reading frame, function uncertain. Trimming removed 1 base at V and 4 bases at J, with 13 bases between. There are 15 residues in the CDR3.